This TCR beta chain stems from a study of OX40 agonist ivuxolimab in advanced cancers. For the study at large: The mean age was roughly 60 years, ranging from about 20 to 90, with over 70% of participants male. Study conclusions and caveats: Clonal expansion from baseline to week 6 occurred in both CD4+ and CD8+ T cells. Partial responders receiving 0.1-3.0 mg/kg showed among the lowest clonal expansion.

As concerns this clone: Its antigen is not identified.

The CDR3 sequence is 13 residues long. Per germline, CDR1 MNHNS and CDR2 SASEGT. Trimming cost V 8 bases and J 6 bases; bases outside gene matches: 7. Assay: immunoSEQ multiplex PCR; the TCRdb copy retains only in-frame clones and omits some. This sample yields about 64,000 clones, of which 84% are seen a single time; around 2.1% belongs to the top ten. If patients had autoimmune disease history or systemic immunosuppression, they were excluded. Source: CD4+ or CD8+ T cells sorted from blood, taken in a trial of the OX40 agonist ivuxolimab. The chain couples TRBV6-1 to TRBJ2-7; 10 bases align to TRBD2. This TCR was sampled from an adult with an advanced solid tumor such as melanoma, head and neck, liver or kidney cancer. The CDR3 DNA follows: TGTGCCAGCTCAGCGGGAGGGTGGATCGAGCAGTACTTC. Translated: CASSAGGWIEQYF.